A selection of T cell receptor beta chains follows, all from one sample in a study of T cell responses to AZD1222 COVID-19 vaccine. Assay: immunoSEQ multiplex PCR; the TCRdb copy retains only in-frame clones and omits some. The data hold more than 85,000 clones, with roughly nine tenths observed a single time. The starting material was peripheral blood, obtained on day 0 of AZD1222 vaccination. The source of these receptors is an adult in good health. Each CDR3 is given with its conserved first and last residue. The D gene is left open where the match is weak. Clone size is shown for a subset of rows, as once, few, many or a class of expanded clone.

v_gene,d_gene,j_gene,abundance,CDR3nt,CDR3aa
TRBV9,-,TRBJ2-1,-,TGTGCCAGCAGCCTAGGGAGCCATGAGCAGTTCTTC,CASSLGSHEQFF
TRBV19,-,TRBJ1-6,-,TGTGCCAGGAGTTTACTCCATGGGGCTAATTCACCCCTCCACTTT,CARSLLHGANSPLHF
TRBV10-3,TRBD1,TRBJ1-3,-,TGTGCCATCAGTGGGGGCAGGGGGCTTGGAAACACCATATATTTT,CAISGGRGLGNTIYF
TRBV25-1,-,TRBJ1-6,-,TGTGCCAGCAGCCCATCGGGCAGTTGGGGCTCACCCCTCCACTTT,CASSPSGSWGSPLHF
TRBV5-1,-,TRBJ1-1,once,TGCGCCAGCAGGGTACAGACTAACACTGAAGCTTTCTTT,CASRVQTNTEAFF
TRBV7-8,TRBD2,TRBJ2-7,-,TGTGCCAGCAGCCAATCCCTAGCGGGACCCGCCTACGAGCAGTACTTC,CASSQSLAGPAYEQYF
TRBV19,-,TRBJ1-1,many,TGTGCCAGTAGTATAGGAGGGGCCGGAGACACTGAAGCTTTCTTT,CASSIGGAGDTEAFF
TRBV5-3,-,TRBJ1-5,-,TGTGCCAGAAGCTTGGGGGGGACTCAGCCCCAGCATTTT,CARSLGGTQPQHF
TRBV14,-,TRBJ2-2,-,TGTGCCAGCAGCCAACGGGACCGAACCGGGGAGCTGTTTTTT,CASSQRDRTGELFF
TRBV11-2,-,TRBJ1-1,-,TGTGCCAGCAGCTCGAATTCAGGGGACACTGAAGCTTTCTTT,CASSSNSGDTEAFF
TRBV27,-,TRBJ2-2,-,TGTGCCAGCAGTTTATTTCGGGGCGGGGAGCTGTTTTTT,CASSLFRGGELFF
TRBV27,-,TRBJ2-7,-,TGTGCCAGCAGTTTAGGCGGCAGTAGCTCCTACGAGCAGTACTTC,CASSLGGSSSYEQYF
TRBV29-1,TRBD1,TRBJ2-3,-,TGCAGCTTGACCGGGACAGCGAGTACAGATACGCAGTATTTT,CSLTGTASTDTQYF
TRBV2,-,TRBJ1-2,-,TGTGCCAGCAGCTCTGACTATGGCTACACCTTC,CASSSDYGYTF
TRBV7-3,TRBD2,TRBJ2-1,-,TGTGCCAGCAGCCCGACTAGCGGGAGCAATGAGCAGTTCTTC,CASSPTSGSNEQFF
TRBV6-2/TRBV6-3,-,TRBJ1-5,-,TGTGCCAGCAGCCCATGGCAGGCGAGTAATCAGCCCCAGCATTTT,CASSPWQASNQPQHF
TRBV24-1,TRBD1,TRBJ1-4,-,TGTGCCACCAGTGACCAAGACCTCCCAGGGGGCAAGAAATCGTGGCCCTGGGCACTGTTTTTT,CATSDQDLPGGKKSWPWALFF
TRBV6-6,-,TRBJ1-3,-,TGTGCCAGCCTACTTCCCCTGGGATCTGGAAACACCATATATTTT,CASLLPLGSGNTIYF
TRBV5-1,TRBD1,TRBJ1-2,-,TGCGCCAGCAGCGCGGGTTTGGGACAGGGGGCGCGTGGCTACACCTTC,CASSAGLGQGARGYTF
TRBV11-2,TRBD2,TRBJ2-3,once,TGTGCCAGCAGCTTTACTAGCGGGGGTTCCGATACGCAGTATTTT,CASSFTSGGSDTQYF
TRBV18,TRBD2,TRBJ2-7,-,TGTGCCAGCTCACCCACGGGACTAGCGGGAGTCGAAGAGCAGTACTTC,CASSPTGLAGVEEQYF
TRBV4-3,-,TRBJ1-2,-,TGCGCCAGCAGCCGTTTGGGCAGGGTAGATGGCTACACCTTC,CASSRLGRVDGYTF
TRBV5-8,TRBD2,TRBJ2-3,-,TGTGCCAGCAGCAAGGGGACTAGCGGGGCCGCAGATACGCAGTATTTT,CASSKGTSGAADTQYF
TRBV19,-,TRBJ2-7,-,TGTGCCAGTAGGGTTTCCGGGAGCTCCTACGAGCAGTACTTC,CASRVSGSSYEQYF
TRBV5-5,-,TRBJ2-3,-,TGTGCCAGCAGCCACGTCTGGCAGACCACTAGCACAGATACGCAGTATTTT,CASSHVWQTTSTDTQYF
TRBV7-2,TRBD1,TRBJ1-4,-,TGTGCCAGCAGCCCAACGGGACAGGAGGCTGAAAAACTGTTTTTT,CASSPTGQEAEKLFF
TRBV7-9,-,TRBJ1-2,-,TGTGCCAGCAGCCCCGGGGGTCGGATTGGGGGCTACACCTTC,CASSPGGRIGGYTF
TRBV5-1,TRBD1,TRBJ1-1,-,TGCGCCAGCAGCTTGACAGGGGCGGACACTGAAGCTTTCTTT,CASSLTGADTEAFF
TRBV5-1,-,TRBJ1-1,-,TGCGCCAGCAGCTTGAATGGGGAGAACACTGAAGCTTTCTTT,CASSLNGENTEAFF
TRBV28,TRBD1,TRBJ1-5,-,TGTGCCAGCAGTTCGACAGGGGCGGTCGGCAATCAGCCCCAGCATTTT,CASSSTGAVGNQPQHF
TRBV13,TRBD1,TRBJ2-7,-,TGTGCCAGCAGCTCGGGACAGGGGGACGAGCAGTACTTC,CASSSGQGDEQYF
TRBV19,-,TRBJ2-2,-,TGTGCCAGTAGTCAGGGAACGCAGGTTTTTGTCGGGGAGCTGTTTTTT,CASSQGTQVFVGELFF
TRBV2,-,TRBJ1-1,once,TGTGCCAGCGGCCTGGGGGGTAGGACTGAAGCTTTCTTT,CASGLGGRTEAFF
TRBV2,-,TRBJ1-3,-,TGTGCCAGCAGTGACCAGTCCTCTGGAAACACCATATATTTT,CASSDQSSGNTIYF
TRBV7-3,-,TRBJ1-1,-,TGTGCCAGCAGCTTAGTGTTAGCCACTGAAGCTTTCTTT,CASSLVLATEAFF
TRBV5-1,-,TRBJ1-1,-,TGCGCCAGCAGCCCACAGAGGGGCACTGAAGCTTTCTTT,CASSPQRGTEAFF
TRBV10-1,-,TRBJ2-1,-,TGCGCCAGCAGTGAGTGGTTAGGCTACAATGAGCAGTTCTTC,CASSEWLGYNEQFF
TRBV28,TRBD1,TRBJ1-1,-,TGTGCCAGCGAAAGAACAGGACAGGGGACGTGGGAAGCTTTCTTT,CASERTGQGTWEAFF
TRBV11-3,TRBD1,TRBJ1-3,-,TGTGCCAGCAGCGCCGGGACAGCAACTGGAAACACCATATATTTT,CASSAGTATGNTIYF
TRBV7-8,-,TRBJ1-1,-,TGTGCCAGCAGCCCGTTGCTTGCTAAGGCTGAAGCTTTCTTT,CASSPLLAKAEAFF
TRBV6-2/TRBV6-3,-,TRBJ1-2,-,TGTGCCAGCAGTTACTCGGGGACGGGCCGCGGCTACACCTTC,CASSYSGTGRGYTF
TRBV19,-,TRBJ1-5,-,TGTGCCAGTAGTTTAAGGGGCAATCAGCCCCAGCATTTT,CASSLRGNQPQHF
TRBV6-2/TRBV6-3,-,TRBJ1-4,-,TGTGCCAGCAGTCGGACTGGGGAAAAACTGTTTTTT,CASSRTGEKLFF
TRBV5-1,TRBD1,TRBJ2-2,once,TGCGCCAGCATACAGGGGCACACCGGGGAGCTGTTTTTT,CASIQGHTGELFF
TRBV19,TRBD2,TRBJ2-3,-,TGTGCCAGTAGTAGCGGGAGGGAGACAGATACGCAGTATTTT,CASSSGRETDTQYF
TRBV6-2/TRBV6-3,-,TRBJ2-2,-,TGTGCCAGCAGTTACCCCCGATCGATGAACACCGGGGAGCTGTTTTTT,CASSYPRSMNTGELFF
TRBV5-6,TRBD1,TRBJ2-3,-,TGTGCCAGCAGCGCCGGGACAGGACACACAGATACGCAGTATTTT,CASSAGTGHTDTQYF
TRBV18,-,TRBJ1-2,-,TGTGCCAGCTCACCGACAGGTGAGTATGGCTACACCTTC,CASSPTGEYGYTF
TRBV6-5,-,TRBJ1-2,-,TGTGCCAGCAGTCCCCGTACCAGCTATGGCTACACCTTC,CASSPRTSYGYTF
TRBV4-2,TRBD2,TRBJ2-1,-,TGTGCCAGCAGTCCCTTAGCGGGGGTTGCCAATGAGCAGTTCTTC,CASSPLAGVANEQFF